This TCR beta chain derives from a study of beta chain features in type 1 diabetes. Findings of the study overall: For patients and controls alike, PCR might favor shorter templates to the same degree. TCRB CDR3 length was moderately but significantly reduced in all four CD4+ subsets of Type 1 diabetes patients.

CD45RO/CCR7/CD25/CD127/CD95/CD27 separated CD4+ naive, central memory, regulatory and stem cell-like memory cells by sorting. Every isolated RNA sample was fully reverse transcribed, so sequencing captured expressed TCRB transcripts. The table came from immunoSEQ multiplex PCR; TCRdb's copy has only in-frame clones and leaves some out. This table holds 230,000 or so clones, 16% found once. A note on this clone: The antigen remains unidentified.

Trimming pared 5 bases from V and 1 base from J, leaving 12 bases between. Per germline, CDR1 PRHDT and CDR2 FYEKMQ (reference sequence). The CDR3 consists of 14 residues. The genes are TRBV13 and TRBJ2-7, with D perhaps TRBD1 (5 bases). This clonotype originated in a man aged 25-45 years with type 1 diabetes. The sequenced sample was naive CD4+ T cells from blood. CDR3 loop: CASSDSVWSYEQYF. Here the CDR3 DNA reads TGTGCCAGCAGCGACAGCGTCTGGTCCTACGAGCAGTACTTC.